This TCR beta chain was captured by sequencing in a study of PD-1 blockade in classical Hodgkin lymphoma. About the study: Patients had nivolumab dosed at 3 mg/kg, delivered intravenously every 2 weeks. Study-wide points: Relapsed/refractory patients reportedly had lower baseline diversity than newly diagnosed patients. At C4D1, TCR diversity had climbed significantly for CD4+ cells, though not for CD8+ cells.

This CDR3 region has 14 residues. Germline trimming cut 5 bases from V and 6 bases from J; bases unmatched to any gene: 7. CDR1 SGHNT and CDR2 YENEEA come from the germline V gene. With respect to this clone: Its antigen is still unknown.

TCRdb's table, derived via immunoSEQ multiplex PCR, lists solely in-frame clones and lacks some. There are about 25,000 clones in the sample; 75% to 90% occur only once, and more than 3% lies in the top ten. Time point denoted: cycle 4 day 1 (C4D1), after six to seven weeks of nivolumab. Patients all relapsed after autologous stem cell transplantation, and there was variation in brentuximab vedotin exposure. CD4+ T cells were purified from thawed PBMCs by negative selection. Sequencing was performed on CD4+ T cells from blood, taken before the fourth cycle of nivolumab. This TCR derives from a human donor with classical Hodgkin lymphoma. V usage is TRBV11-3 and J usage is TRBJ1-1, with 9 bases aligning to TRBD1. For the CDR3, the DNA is TGTGCCAGCAGCCCTCGGACAGGGGACGCTGAAGCTTTCTTT. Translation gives CASSPRTGDAEAFF.